This T cell receptor beta chain derives from a study of blood T cell repertoires in COVID-19. The wider study: COVID-19 samples collected from the United States, Italy and Spain covered acute and convalescent phases.

In the source study's methods: By means of reference gene primer amplification, nucleated cell counts were estimated. Method: immunoSEQ multiplex PCR; TCRdb's copy keeps in-frame clones and lacks some. The V and J calls and clone size were taken over from that table, and D and trimming were inferred from the DNA. The sample consists of approximately 150,000 clones, around four fifths of them appearing once. Germline V CDR1 and CDR2: SGHAT, FQNNGV. Trimming removed 3 bases from V and 3 bases from J; junction bases left unmatched: 9. The CDR3 sequence is 16 residues long. The chain combines TRBV11-2 with TRBJ2-7; 9 nucleotides line up with TRBD2. Sequencing was done on a sample of peripheral blood. The receptor's source is a woman aged 80 or over with COVID-19, enrolled during active disease. The CDR3 DNA sequence: TGTGCCAGCAGCTTTCCGGTGGCTAGCGGGAACTACGAGCAGTACTTC. This translates into CASSFPVASGNYEQYF.